Listed here are 27 T cell receptor beta chains from one sample, sequenced in a study of PD-1 blockade in classical Hodgkin lymphoma (dated by TCRdb to about 2020). Explained via the paper, the time point label denotes: cycle 1 day 1 (C1D1), immediately before nivolumab initiation. Every trial patient had relapsed after autologous stem cell transplantation, and cohorts A, B and C differed in prior brentuximab vedotin exposure. Libraries were constructed by the immunoSEQ multiplex PCR assay. This immuneACCESS table, as held by TCRdb, lists in-frame sequences with V and J called but not all clones. Of the missing ones, under half trace to an unresolved V gene in checked studies; the others have no known cause. Counted in this sample were fewer than 100,000 clones; about 89% of them appeared once. In total, the top ten clones hold 22% of the sample. The starting material was peripheral blood mononuclear cells (PBMCs), obtained at baseline. The receptors shown here come from a human donor with classical Hodgkin lymphoma.

The chain has TRBV6-5 and TRBJ1-3; TRBD1 agrees at 8 bases. V dropped 4 bases and J dropped 4; count of bases not matched to a gene: 6. CDR1 is MNHEY and CDR2 is SVGAGI in the germline V gene. The CDR3 sequence is 15 residues long. CDR3 coding DNA: TGTGCCAGCAGTTCCGCCAGGGGGCTCGGAAACACCATATATTTT. This codes for CASSSARGLGNTIYF.

The chain uses TRBV19 and TRBJ1-2; the D is unclear. The CDR3 covers 15 residues. Trimming took 4 bases from V and 5 from J, leaving 17 bases between them. Germline values: CDR1 LNHDA, CDR2 SQIVND (reference sequence). The CDR3 is CASSTGPGGVYGYTF. CDR3 nucleotides: TGTGCCAGTAGTACCGGGCCCGGTGGTGTATATGGCTACACCTTC.

The chain is built from TRBV7-9 and TRBJ2-7; D is possibly TRBD2 (6 bases). The CDR3 loop spans 12 amino acids. Germline loops: CDR1 SEHNR, CDR2 FQNEAQ (reference sequence). V was trimmed by 5 bases and J by 3 bases, leaving 8 bases between them. CDR3 in DNA: TGTGCCAGCAGCCACGGGAGCTACGAGCAGTACTTC. Protein product: CASSHGSYEQYF.

V gene TRBV11-2 combines with J gene TRBJ2-7, with 12 bases fitting TRBD2. Trimming at V came to 0 bases and at J to 6 bases, leaving 12 bases not matched to a gene. CDR1 and CDR2 (germline): SGHAT, FQNNGV. CDR3 length: 18 amino acids. The CDR3 coding sequence is TGTGCCAGCAGCTTAGACCTGCCTCGACTAGCGGGAGCGCGCGAGCAGTACTTC. It translates to CASSLDLPRLAGAREQYF.

This chain joins TRBV19 and TRBJ1-2; TRBD1 aligns across 9 bases. With V trimmed by 5 bases and J by 5 bases, 9 bases remained unmatched. The length of the CDR3 is 15 residues. The germline gives CDR1 LNHDA, CDR2 SQIVND (reference sequence). The DNA of the CDR3 is TGTGCCAGTAGTCCCAGACAGGGGGTCAATTATGGCTACACCTTC. It is translated as CASSPRQGVNYGYTF.

This chain connects TRBV5-6 to TRBJ2-2; D gene uncertain. V was cut by 2 bases and J by 8 bases, with 13 bases left in between. This CDR3 has 14 residues. Germline V lookup: CDR1 SGHDT, CDR2 YYEEEE. CDR3 region: CASSLPSELGELFF. The CDR3 region has the DNA TGTGCCAGCAGCTTACCCTCTGAACTGGGGGAGCTGTTTTTT.

This chain joins TRBV30 and TRBJ2-1; tentatively, D is TRBD1 (6 bases). The germline gives CDR1 GTSNPN, CDR2 SVGIG (reference sequence). The CDR3 spans 15 residues. With 0 bases removed from V and 8 bases from J, the gap between germline ends came to 17 bases. CDR3 in DNA: TGTGCCTGGAGTGTTAGGGGGAGACCCTGGGATGAGCAGTTCTTC. This translates into CAWSVRGRPWDEQFF.

This chain connects TRBV30 to TRBJ2-5; D could derive from TRBD1 or TRBD2 (5 bases each). V was clipped by 3 bases and J by 6 bases, with 20 bases between them. The CDR3 runs 15 residues. CDR1 GTSNPN and CDR2 SVGIG come from the germline V gene (reference sequence). CDR3 nucleotide sequence: TGTGCCTGGAGCCCGGGACCAGCGAAGCAAAAGACCCAGTACTTC. This translates into CAWSPGPAKQKTQYF.

This chain joins TRBV7-9 and TRBJ1-4, with D hard to call. The V and J ends lost 1 base and 5 bases respectively, with 11 bases between them. There are 15 residues in the CDR3. Germline CDR1 and CDR2: SEHNR and FQNEAQ (reference sequence). CDR3 coding DNA: TGTGCCAGCAGCTTAGACGGGCGGATGAATGAAAAACTGTTTTTT. As protein: CASSLDGRMNEKLFF.

The rearrangement links TRBV2 to TRBJ1-5; the D gene is possibly TRBD1 (5 bases). Trimming stripped 8 bases from V and 4 bases from J, with 18 bases between. Germline CDR1 is SNHLY and CDR2 is FYNNEI. The CDR3 contains 15 residues. CDR3 protein: CASALRGGGNQPQHF. The CDR3 DNA sequence: TGTGCCAGCGCACTAAGGGGCGGAGGAAATCAGCCCCAGCATTTT.

The rearrangement links TRBV4-1 to TRBJ2-7; 9 bases agree with TRBD2. This CDR3 has 16 amino acids. Germline-derived CDR1 and CDR2 are MGHRA and YSYEKL. The V and J ends lost 4 bases and 2 bases, in that order; junction bases with no gene match: 9. The CDR3 spells CASSRGGGRAAYEQYF. The CDR3 region has the DNA TGCGCCAGCAGCCGAGGAGGCGGGAGGGCCGCCTACGAGCAGTACTTC.

V and J are TRBV2 and TRBJ2-3; 8 nucleotides align to TRBD2. V shed 1 base, J shed 6 bases, and the junction held 12 bases outside the gene matches. The CDR3 runs to 17 residues. The germline V gene encodes CDR1 SNHLY and CDR2 FYNNEI. CDR3 coding DNA: TGTGCCAGCAGTGAAGTCGGCCCCGTTCTAGCGGGTGATACGCAGTATTTT. The encoded protein is CASSEVGPVLAGDTQYF.

The chain joins TRBV7-2 to TRBJ1-1, with unresolved D. V was cut by 2 bases and J by 2 bases, with 6 bases left in between. The CDR3 contains 13 residues. In germline, CDR1 is SGHTA, CDR2 FQGNSA. CDR3 protein: CASSLLGNTEAFF. CDR3 coding DNA: TGTGCCAGCAGCTTATTAGGAAACACTGAAGCTTTCTTT.

The chain links TRBV28 to TRBJ2-1; 8 nucleotides agree with TRBD1. The V and J ends lost 6 bases and 6 bases, in that order; junction bases with no gene match: 10. The CDR3 runs to 15 residues. From germline, CDR1 is MDHEN and CDR2 SYDVKM. CDR3 amino acids: CASRTQGEGANEQFF. The CDR3 nucleotides read TGTGCCAGCAGAACACAGGGGGAAGGGGCCAATGAGCAGTTCTTC. The full variable domain, rest sourced from reference TRBV28 and TRBJ2-1, is DVKVTQSSRYLVKRTGEKVFLECVQDMDHENMFWYRQDPGLGLRLIYFSYDVKMKEKGDIPEGYSVSREKKERFSLILESASTNQTSMYLCASRTQGEGANEQFFGPGTRLTVL.

The chain carries TRBV28 and TRBJ2-1; 11 nucleotides line up with TRBD2. The germline gives CDR1 MDHEN, CDR2 SYDVKM. The ends lost 1 base at V and 0 bases at J; junction bases unmatched: 2. This CDR3 comprises 17 residues. The CDR3 DNA reads as TGTGCCAGCAGTTTATTGACTAGCGGGACCTCCTACAATGAGCAGTTCTTC. Amino acids: CASSLLTSGTSYNEQFF.

This chain uses TRBV5-1 with TRBJ2-7, with 7 nucleotides matching TRBD2. J gave up 2 bases and V 0 bases, and 5 bases lay outside the gene matches. This CDR3 spans 15 amino acids. Per germline, CDR1 SGHRS and CDR2 YFSETQ. CDR3 region: CASSLAGGLPYEQYF. The CDR3 DNA is TGCGCCAGCAGCTTGGCCGGGGGGTTGCCCTACGAGCAGTACTTC.

The rearrangement joins TRBV7-2 to TRBJ1-3; no definite D call. Deletions cut 4 bases from V and 0 bases from J, with 7 bases between. Germline CDR1 SGHTA, CDR2 FQGNSA. The CDR3 has 14 residues. Written as DNA, the CDR3 is TGTGCCAGCAGCTCCGGACTCTCTGGAAACACCATATATTTT. Translation: CASSSGLSGNTIYF.

This sequence joins TRBV13 and TRBJ2-7, with D maybe TRBD2 (5 bases). The CDR3 extends over 14 amino acids. The germline V and J ends were trimmed by 0 bases and 6 bases, with 12 bases remaining between them. Germline CDR1 is PRHDT and CDR2 is FYEKMQ (reference sequence). The DNA for the CDR3 is TGTGCCAGCAGCTTAGGCGTCGGGGTCGGCGAGCAGTACTTC. The encoded protein is CASSLGVGVGEQYF.

The chain is built from TRBV6-4 and TRBJ2-2; perhaps D is TRBD1 or TRBD2 (6 bases each). The V end was cut by 2 bases, the J end by 5 bases, with 12 bases between. Germline loops: CDR1 MRHNA, CDR2 SNTAGT. The CDR3 is made up of 15 amino acids. The CDR3 sequence is CASSDRGVGTGELFF. In DNA, the CDR3 is TGTGCCAGCAGTGACAGGGGGGTGGGTACCGGGGAGCTGTTTTTT.

The J gene is TRBJ2-7, the V gene TRBV2; D is ambiguous. V was cut by 6 bases and J by 3 bases, with 6 bases left in between. This CDR3 comprises 11 residues. From germline, CDR1 is SNHLY and CDR2 FYNNEI. The CDR3 sequence: CASSPNYEQYF. In DNA form, the CDR3 reads TGTGCCAGCAGCCCAAACTACGAGCAGTACTTC.

CDR3 sequence reads: CASSFDRPRNTEAFF. The CDR3 DNA reads TGCGCCAGCAGCTTTGACAGACCAAGGAATACTGAAGCTTTCTTT. The V gene is TRBV5-1, the J gene TRBJ1-1, with D possibly being TRBD1 (5 bases). Germline V gene data show CDR1 as SGHRS and CDR2 as YFSETQ. The germline V and J ends were trimmed by 2 bases and 5 bases, with 16 bases remaining between them. The CDR3 has 15 amino acids.

This sequence joins TRBV2 and TRBJ2-7; 9 positions agree with TRBD1. The CDR3 is 15 amino acids. Germline values: CDR1 SNHLY, CDR2 FYNNEI. J lost 2 bases, V lost 3 bases, and 5 bases had no gene match. The CDR3 protein is CASSEGQGLAYEQYF. In DNA, the CDR3 is TGTGCCAGCAGTGAGGGACAGGGCCTGGCCTACGAGCAGTACTTC.

This sequence joins TRBV29-1 and TRBJ1-1, with a weak D call TRBD1 (5 bases). This CDR3 is built from 15 residues. CDR1 is SQVTM, CDR2 ANQGSEA, per germline. Deletions cut 6 bases from V and 0 bases from J, with 17 bases between. CDR3 amino acids: CSVETGTALNTEAFF. DNA for the CDR3: TGCAGCGTGGAAACCGGGACCGCCTTGAACACTGAAGCTTTCTTT.

This clone has only a few counts. The V and J genes are TRBV19 and TRBJ2-5, with 7 bases identical to TRBD1. V lost 5 bases, J lost 11 bases, and 5 bases stayed unmatched. This CDR3 has 11 amino acids. Germline loops: CDR1 LNHDA, CDR2 SQIVND (reference sequence). The CDR3 sequence is CASSPRGFQYF. CDR3 in DNA: TGTGCCAGTAGTCCCAGGGGGTTTCAGTACTTC.

CDR3 DNA: TGTGCCAGTAGTATGACCGGGGTCTCCTACGAGCAGTACTTC. It translates to CASSMTGVSYEQYF. The chain links TRBV19 to TRBJ2-7; possible D gene TRBD2, 5 bases. The V gene lost 3 bases and the J gene lost 0 bases, with 9 bases spanning the gap. Germline-derived CDR1 and CDR2 are LNHDA and SQIVND (reference sequence). CDR3 length: 14 residues.

The gene calls are TRBV19 and TRBJ2-7; D might be TRBD1 (6 bases). Germline-derived CDR1 and CDR2 are LNHDA and SQIVND (reference sequence). This CDR3 region has 11 residues. With 9 bases removed from V and 4 bases from J, the gap between germline ends came to 10 bases. The chain's CDR3 is CASGQPYEQYF. Written as DNA, the CDR3 is TGTGCCAGCGGACAGCCGTACGAGCAGTACTTC.

The rearrangement links TRBV6-5 to TRBJ2-7, with D tentatively TRBD2 (6 bases). V was trimmed by 0 bases and J by 4 bases, leaving 10 bases between them. CDR1 and CDR2 from the germline V gene are MNHEY and SVGAGI. This CDR3 has 14 amino acids. CDR3 bases: TGTGCCAGCAGTTACTCGGGACTTAGGTACGAGCAGTACTTC. Protein: CASSYSGLRYEQYF.